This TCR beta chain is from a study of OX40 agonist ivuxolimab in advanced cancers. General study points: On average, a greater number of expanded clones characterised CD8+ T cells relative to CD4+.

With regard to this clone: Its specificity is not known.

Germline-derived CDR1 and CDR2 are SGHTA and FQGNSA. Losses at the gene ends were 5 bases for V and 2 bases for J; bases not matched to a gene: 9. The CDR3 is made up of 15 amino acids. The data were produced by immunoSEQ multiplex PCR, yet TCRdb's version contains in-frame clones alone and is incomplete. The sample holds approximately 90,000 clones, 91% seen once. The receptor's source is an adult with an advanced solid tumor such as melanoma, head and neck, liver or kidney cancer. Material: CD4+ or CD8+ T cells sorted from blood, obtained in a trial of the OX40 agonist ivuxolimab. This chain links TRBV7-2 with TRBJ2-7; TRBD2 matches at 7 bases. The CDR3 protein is CASSPKTSTTYEQYF. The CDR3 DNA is TGTGCCAGCAGCCCTAAGACTAGCACCACCTACGAGCAGTACTTC.